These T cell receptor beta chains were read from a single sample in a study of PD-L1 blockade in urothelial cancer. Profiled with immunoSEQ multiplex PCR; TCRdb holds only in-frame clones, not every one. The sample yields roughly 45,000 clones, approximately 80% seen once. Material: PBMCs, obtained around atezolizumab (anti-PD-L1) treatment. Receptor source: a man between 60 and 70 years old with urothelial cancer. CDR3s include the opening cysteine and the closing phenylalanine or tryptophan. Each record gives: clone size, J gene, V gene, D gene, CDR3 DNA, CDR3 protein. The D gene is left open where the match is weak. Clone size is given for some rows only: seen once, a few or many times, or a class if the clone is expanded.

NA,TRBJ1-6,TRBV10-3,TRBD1,TGTGCCATCAGCGACAGGGCATGGTCCGAGGATAATTCACCCCTCCACTTT,CAISDRAWSEDNSPLHF
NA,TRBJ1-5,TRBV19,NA,TGTGCCAGCACGCGGGTTTTGGGTCAGGGCAATCAGCCCCAGCATTTT,CASTRVLGQGNQPQHF
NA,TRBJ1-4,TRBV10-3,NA,TGTGCCATTGGGGCAGGGAACGAAAAACTGTTTTTT,CAIGAGNEKLFF
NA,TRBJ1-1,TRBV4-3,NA,TGCGCCAGCAGTCGCACCCAGGGTGTATCTTTCTTT,CASSRTQGVSFF
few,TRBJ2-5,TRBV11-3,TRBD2,TGTGCCAGCAGCTTCTTCTTAGCGGGGGGGCCAGAGGGGGAGACCCAGTACTTC,CASSFFLAGGPEGETQYF
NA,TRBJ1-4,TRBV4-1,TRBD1,TGCGCCAGCAGCCAAGTACCGGGACAGCTTAATGAAAAACTGTTTTTT,CASSQVPGQLNEKLFF
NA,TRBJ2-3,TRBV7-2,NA,TGTGCCAGCAGCTCGTCGACAGATACGCAGTATTTT,CASSSSTDTQYF
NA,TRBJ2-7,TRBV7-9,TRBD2,TGTGCCAGCAGCGACGGGACTACCTTCTACGAGCAGTACTTC,CASSDGTTFYEQYF
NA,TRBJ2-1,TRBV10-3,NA,TGTGCCATCCAGCCAGACGGGAGTACCTCCTACAATGAGCAGTTCTTC,CAIQPDGSTSYNEQFF
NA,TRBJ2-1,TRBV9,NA,TGTGCCAGCAGCGTAGCCGACAGTTTTGAGCAGTTCTTC,CASSVADSFEQFF
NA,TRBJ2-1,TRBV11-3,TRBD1,TGTGCCAGCAGCTCTGGGACAGAGGCTTACAATGAGCAGTTCTTC,CASSSGTEAYNEQFF
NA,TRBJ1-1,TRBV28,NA,TGTGCCAGCAGTTTCGGGGGGAGTTATACCACTGAAGCTTTCTTT,CASSFGGSYTTEAFF
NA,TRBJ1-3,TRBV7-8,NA,TGTGCCAGCAGCCCCCGCAGGGCCTCTGGAAACACCATATATTTT,CASSPRRASGNTIYF
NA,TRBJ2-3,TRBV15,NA,TGTGCCACCAGCACTGGACAGTCTTATACGCAGTATTTT,CATSTGQSYTQYF
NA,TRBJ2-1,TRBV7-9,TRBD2,TGTGCCAGCAGCTTCCTGACTAGCGGGGGGGCGGGCAATGAGCAGTTCTTC,CASSFLTSGGAGNEQFF
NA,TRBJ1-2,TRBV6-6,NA,TGTGCCAGCAGTTACTCGGGCCAGGGAGGCTATGGCTACACCTTC,CASSYSGQGGYGYTF
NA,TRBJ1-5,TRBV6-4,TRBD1,TGTGCCAGCAGTGACTCTTGGCAGGGGGAACAGCCCCAGCATTTT,CASSDSWQGEQPQHF
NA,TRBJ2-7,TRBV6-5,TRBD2,TGTGCCAGCAGCCCCCGGACTAGCGGGAGAAACGAGCAGTACTTC,CASSPRTSGRNEQYF
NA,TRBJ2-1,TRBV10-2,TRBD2,TGCGCCAGCATCGAGCGGGAGAGCTACAATGAGCAGTTCTTC,CASIERESYNEQFF
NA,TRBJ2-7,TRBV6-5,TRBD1,TGTGCCAGCAGCACCGGGACAGTCATCTACGAGCAGTACTTC,CASSTGTVIYEQYF
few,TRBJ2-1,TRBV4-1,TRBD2,TGCGCCAGCAGCCAAGTTGGACTAGCGGCGTACAATGAGCAGTTCTTC,CASSQVGLAAYNEQFF
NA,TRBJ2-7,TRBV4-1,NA,TGCGCCAGCAGCCAATTCCGGGAGCACTCCTACGAGCAGTACTTC,CASSQFREHSYEQYF
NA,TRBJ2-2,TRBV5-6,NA,TGTGCCAGCAGCTTGGAGAGGAGAGGGAACACCGGGGAGCTGTTTTTT,CASSLERRGNTGELFF
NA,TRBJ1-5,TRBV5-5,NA,TGTGCCAGCAGCTTGGGGGGGGGCAATCAGCCCCAGCATTTT,CASSLGGGNQPQHF
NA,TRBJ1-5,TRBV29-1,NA,TGCAGCGTTGCGGACGGTCAGGGTCAGCCCCAGCATTTT,CSVADGQGQPQHF
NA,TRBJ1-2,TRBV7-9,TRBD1,TGTGCCAGCAGCCTGGGACAGGGTACCGGCTACACCTTC,CASSLGQGTGYTF
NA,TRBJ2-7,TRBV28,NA,TGTGCCAGCAGTACCCCCCGGGACAACCCCTACGAGCAGTACTTC,CASSTPRDNPYEQYF
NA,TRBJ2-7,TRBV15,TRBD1,TGTGCCACCAGCAGAGATCAAAGGGACAGCTACGAGCAGTACTTC,CATSRDQRDSYEQYF
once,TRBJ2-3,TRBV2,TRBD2,TGTGCCAGCGAACGGACTAGCGGGAGCACAGATACGCAGTATTTT,CASERTSGSTDTQYF
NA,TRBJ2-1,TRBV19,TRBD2,TGTGCCAGTGGTATGAGCGGGAGGGTCTCTTACAATGAGCAGTTCTTC,CASGMSGRVSYNEQFF
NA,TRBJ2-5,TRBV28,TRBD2,TGTGCCAGCAGTTTATGGGGACTAGCGGGAGGGCAAGAGACCCAGTACTTC,CASSLWGLAGGQETQYF
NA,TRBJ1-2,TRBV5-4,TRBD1,TGTGCCAGCAGCTGGGGGACAGGGACGATCGATTATGGCTACACCTTC,CASSWGTGTIDYGYTF
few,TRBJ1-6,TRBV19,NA,TGTGCCAGTAGTATAGCCGGTGTTGAGAATTCACCCCTCCACTTT,CASSIAGVENSPLHF
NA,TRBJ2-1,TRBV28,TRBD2,TGTGCCAGCCGGACTAGCGGGAGGAATGAGCAGTTCTTC,CASRTSGRNEQFF
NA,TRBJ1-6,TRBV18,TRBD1,TGTGCCAGCTCAACCGACAGGGTTAATTCACCCCTCCACTTT,CASSTDRVNSPLHF
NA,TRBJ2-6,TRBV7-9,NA,TGTGCCAGCAGCTTAGGGGGAAACAGGAACTCTGGGGCCAACGTCCTGACTTTC,CASSLGGNRNSGANVLTF
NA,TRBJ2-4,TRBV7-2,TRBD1,TGTGCCAGCAGCTTAGGGGACAGGGCCCAAAACATTCAGTACTTC,CASSLGDRAQNIQYF